The 4 T cell receptor beta chains reported below all come from one sample, sequenced in a study of blood T cell repertoires in COVID-19. Here immunoSEQ multiplex PCR was the method, and the copy in TCRdb shows in-frame clones only, minus some. The table lists 200,000 to 250,000 clones, approximately 78% of them singletons. Sequencing input: peripheral blood. Every receptor here comes from a woman between 65 and 79 years old with COVID-19, enrolled during active disease.

The chain is built from TRBV5-1 and TRBJ2-1; the match to TRBD2 covers 8 bases. V lost 2 bases and J lost 5; bases outside the gene matches: 6. The CDR3 has 15 amino acids. Germline CDR1 is SGHRS and CDR2 is YFSETQ. The CDR3 nucleotides are TGCGCCAGCAGCTTTTTAGCGGGAACCGACAATGAGCAGTTCTTC. This translates into CASSFLAGTDNEQFF.

V gene TRBV7-9 combines with J gene TRBJ2-5; 8 nucleotides match TRBD2. The CDR3 is made up of 15 amino acids. CDR1 SEHNR and CDR2 FQNEAQ come from the germline V gene (reference sequence). V shed 1 base, J shed 5 bases, and the junction held 6 bases outside the gene matches. CDR3 coding DNA: TGTGCCAGCAGCTTAGTGTCGCGGGGGGCGGAGACCCAGTACTTC. It specifies CASSLVSRGAETQYF.

The J gene is TRBJ2-7, the V gene TRBV7-2, with 15 bases aligning to TRBD2. The germline V gene has CDR1 SGHTA and CDR2 FQGNSA. V lost 5 bases, J lost 7 bases, and 9 bases stayed unmatched. The CDR3 extends over 16 amino acids. In DNA form, the CDR3 reads TGTGCCAGCAGCCCACAGGGACTAGCGGGAGGAGGGGAGCAGTACTTC. Encoded protein: CASSPQGLAGGGEQYF.

V gene TRBV4-1 combines with J gene TRBJ2-3; maybe TRBD2 (5 bases). Trimming pared 5 bases from V and 6 bases from J, leaving 12 bases between. Germline CDR1 and CDR2: MGHRA and YSYEKL. This CDR3 is built from 13 residues. Here the CDR3 DNA reads TGCGCCAGCAGCGGACGGGAAGCTGATACGCAGTATTTT. Amino acids: CASSGREADTQYF.